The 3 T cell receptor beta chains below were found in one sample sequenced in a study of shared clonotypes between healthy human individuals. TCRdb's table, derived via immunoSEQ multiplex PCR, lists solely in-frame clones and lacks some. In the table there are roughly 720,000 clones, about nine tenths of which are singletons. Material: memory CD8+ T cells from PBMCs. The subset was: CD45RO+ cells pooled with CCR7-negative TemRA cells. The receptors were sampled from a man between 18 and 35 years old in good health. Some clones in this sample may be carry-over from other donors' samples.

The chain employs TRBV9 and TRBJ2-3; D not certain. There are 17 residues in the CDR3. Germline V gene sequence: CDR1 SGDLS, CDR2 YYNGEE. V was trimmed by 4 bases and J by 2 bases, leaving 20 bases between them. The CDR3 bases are TGTGCCAGCAGCTCCGGACCTACTCACAAAAACACAGATACGCAGTATTTT. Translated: CASSSGPTHKNTDTQYF.

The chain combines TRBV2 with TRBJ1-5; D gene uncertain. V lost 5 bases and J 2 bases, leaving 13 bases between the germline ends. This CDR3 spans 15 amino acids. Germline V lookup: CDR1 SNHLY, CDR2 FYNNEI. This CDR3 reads CASSPTEVGNQPQHF. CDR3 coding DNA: TGTGCCAGCAGTCCTACAGAGGTCGGCAATCAGCCCCAGCATTTT.

As DNA, the CDR3 is TGTGCCAGCAGCTCTACCGGGACCCACTACGAGCAGTACTTC. Translated, it gives CASSSTGTHYEQYF. V is TRBV5-6 and J is TRBJ2-7, with D tentatively TRBD1 or TRBD2 (5 bases each). The CDR3 consists of 14 residues. Trimming shortened V by 3 bases and J by 3 bases, and 13 bases separated the two germline ends. Per the germline V gene, CDR1 is SGHDT and CDR2 is YYEEEE.